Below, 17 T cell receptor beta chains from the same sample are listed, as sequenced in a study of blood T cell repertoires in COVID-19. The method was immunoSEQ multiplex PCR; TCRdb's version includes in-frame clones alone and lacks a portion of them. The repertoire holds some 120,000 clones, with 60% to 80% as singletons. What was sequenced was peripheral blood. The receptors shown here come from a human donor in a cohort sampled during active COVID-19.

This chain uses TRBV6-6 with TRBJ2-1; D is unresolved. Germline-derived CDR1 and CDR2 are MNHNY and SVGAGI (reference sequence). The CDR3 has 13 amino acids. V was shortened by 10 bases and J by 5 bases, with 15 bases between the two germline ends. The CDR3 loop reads CATVLRPDNEQFF. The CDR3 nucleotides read TGTGCCACCGTTCTCCGCCCGGACAATGAGCAGTTCTTC.

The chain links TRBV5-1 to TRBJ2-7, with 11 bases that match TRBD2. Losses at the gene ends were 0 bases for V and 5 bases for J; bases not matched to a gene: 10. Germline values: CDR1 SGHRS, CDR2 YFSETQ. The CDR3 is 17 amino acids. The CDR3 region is CASSLVGSGGVENEQYF. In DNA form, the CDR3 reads TGCGCCAGCAGCTTGGTTGGTAGCGGGGGGGTGGAGAACGAGCAGTACTTC. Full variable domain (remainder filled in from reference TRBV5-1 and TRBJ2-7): KAGVTQTPRYLIKTRGQQVTLSCSPISGHRSVSWYQQTPGQGLQFLFEYFSETQRNKGNFPGRFSGRQFSNSRSEMNVSTLELGDSALYLCASSLVGSGGVENEQYFGPGTRLTVT.

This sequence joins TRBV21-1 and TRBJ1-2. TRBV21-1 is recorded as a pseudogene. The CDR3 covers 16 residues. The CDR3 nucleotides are TGTGCCAGCAGCAAAAAAATGAGGCCGCCTAACTATGGCTACACCTTC. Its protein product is CASSKKMRPPNYGYTF.

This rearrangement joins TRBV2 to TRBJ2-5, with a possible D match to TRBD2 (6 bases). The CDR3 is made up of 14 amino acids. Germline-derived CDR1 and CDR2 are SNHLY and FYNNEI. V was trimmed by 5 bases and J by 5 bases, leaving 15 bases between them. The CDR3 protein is CASSKVRGGETQYF. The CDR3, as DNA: TGTGCCAGCAGTAAGGTGCGGGGAGGCGAGACCCAGTACTTC.

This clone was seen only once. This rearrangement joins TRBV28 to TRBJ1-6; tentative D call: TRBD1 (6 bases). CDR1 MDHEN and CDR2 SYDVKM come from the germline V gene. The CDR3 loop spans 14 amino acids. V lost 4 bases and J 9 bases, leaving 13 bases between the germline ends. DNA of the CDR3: TGTGCCAGCAGTTCCTACAGGGTTAGTTCACCCCTCCACTTT. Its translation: CASSSYRVSSPLHF.

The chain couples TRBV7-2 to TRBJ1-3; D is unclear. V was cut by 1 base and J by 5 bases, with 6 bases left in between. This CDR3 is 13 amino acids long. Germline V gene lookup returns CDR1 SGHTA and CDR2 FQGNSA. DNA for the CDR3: TGTGCCAGCAGCTTAGGGCATAGAAACACCATATATTTT. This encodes CASSLGHRNTIYF.

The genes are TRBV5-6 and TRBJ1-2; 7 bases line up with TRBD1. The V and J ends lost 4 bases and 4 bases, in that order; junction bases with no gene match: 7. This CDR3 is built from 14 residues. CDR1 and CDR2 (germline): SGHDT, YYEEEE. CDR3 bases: TGTGCCAGCAGCAGGAGGGACAGTATCTATGGCTACACCTTC. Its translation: CASSRRDSIYGYTF.

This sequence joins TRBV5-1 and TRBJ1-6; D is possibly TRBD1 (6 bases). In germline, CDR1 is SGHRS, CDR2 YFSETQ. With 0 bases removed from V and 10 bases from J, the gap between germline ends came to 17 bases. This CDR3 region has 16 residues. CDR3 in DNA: TGCGCCAGCAGCTTGGTCACCCCAGGGGAAGGATCACCCCTCCACTTT. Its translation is CASSLVTPGEGSPLHF.

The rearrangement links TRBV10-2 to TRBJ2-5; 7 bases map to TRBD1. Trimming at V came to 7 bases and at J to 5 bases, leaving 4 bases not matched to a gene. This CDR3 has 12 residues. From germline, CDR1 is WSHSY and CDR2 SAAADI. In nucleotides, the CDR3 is TGCGCCAGCAAGGGGGCTGCGGAGACCCAGTACTTC. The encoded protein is CASKGAAETQYF.

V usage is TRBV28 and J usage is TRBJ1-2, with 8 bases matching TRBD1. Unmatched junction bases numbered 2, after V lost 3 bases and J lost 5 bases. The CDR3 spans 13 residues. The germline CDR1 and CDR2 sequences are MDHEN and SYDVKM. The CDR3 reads CASSLGQAYGYTF. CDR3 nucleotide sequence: TGTGCCAGCAGTTTGGGACAGGCATATGGCTACACCTTC.

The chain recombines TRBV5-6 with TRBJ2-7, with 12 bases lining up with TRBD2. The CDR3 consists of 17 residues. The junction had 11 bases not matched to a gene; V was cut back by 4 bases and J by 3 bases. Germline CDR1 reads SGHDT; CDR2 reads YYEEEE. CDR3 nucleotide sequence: TGTGCCAGCAGCCCCGGGACTAGCGGGCGCCCGGGCTACGAGCAGTACTTC. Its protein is CASSPGTSGRPGYEQYF.

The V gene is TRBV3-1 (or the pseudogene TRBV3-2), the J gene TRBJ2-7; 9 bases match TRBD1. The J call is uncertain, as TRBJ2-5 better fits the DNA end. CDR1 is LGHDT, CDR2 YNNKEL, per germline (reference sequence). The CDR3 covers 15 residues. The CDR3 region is CASSQQGTGSVTQYF. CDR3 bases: TGTGCCAGCAGCCAACAGGGGACAGGGTCTGTGACCCAGTACTTC.

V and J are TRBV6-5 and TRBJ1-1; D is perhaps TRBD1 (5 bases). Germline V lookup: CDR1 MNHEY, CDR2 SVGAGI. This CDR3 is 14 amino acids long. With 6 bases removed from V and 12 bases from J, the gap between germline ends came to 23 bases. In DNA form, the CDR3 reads TGTGCCAGCAGCCCCCTGGGGGGGACGTCTGCAACTTTCTTT. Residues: CASSPLGGTSATFF.

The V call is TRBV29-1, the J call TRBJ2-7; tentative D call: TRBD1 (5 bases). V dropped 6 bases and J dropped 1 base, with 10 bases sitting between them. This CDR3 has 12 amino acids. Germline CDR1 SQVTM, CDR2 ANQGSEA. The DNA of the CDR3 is TGCAGCGTATATCAGGGTTCCTACGAGCAGTACTTC. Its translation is CSVYQGSYEQYF.

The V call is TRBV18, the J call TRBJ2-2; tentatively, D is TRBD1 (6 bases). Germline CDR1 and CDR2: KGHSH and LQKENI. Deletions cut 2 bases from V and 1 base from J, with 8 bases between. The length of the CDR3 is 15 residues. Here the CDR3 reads CASSPRQVNTGELFF. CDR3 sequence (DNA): TGTGCCAGCTCACCAAGACAGGTGAACACCGGGGAGCTGTTTTTT.

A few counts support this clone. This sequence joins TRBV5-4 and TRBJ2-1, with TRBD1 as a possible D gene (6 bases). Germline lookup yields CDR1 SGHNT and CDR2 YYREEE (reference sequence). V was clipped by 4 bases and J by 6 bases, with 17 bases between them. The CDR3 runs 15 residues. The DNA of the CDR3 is TGTGCCAGCAGCCGTGCAGGGGTAAAGGGCAATGAGCAGTTCTTC. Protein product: CASSRAGVKGNEQFF.

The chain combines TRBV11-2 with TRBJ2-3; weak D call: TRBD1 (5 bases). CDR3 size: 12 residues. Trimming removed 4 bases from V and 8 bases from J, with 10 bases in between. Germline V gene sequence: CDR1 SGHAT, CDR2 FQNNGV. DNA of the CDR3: TGTGCCAGCAGCTCACAGGACCCTACGCAGTATTTT. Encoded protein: CASSSQDPTQYF.